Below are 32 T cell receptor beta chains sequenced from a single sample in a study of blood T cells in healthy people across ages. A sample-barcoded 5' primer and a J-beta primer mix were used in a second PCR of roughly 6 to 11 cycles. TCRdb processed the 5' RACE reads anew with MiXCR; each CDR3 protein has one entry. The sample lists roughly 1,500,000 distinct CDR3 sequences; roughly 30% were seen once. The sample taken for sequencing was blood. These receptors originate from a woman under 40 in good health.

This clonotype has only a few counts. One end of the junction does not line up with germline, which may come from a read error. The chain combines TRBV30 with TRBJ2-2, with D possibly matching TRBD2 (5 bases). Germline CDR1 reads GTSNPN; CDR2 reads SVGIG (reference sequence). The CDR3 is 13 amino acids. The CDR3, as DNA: TGTGCCTGGACCTGGGCTGGCACCGGGGAGCGGTTTTTT. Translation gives CAWTWAGTGERFF.

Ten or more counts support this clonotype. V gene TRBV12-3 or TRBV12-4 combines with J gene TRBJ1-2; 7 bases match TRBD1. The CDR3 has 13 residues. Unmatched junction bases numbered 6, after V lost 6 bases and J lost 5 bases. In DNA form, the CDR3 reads TGTGCCAGCAGGGATACAGGGGAGTATGGCTACACCTTC. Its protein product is CASRDTGEYGYTF.

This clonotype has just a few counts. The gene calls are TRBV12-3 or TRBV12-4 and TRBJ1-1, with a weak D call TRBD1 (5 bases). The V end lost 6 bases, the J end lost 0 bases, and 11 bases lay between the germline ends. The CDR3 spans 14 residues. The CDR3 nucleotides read TGTGCCAGCAGCAGGGAGCCCATGAACACTGAAGCTTTCTTT. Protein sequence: CASSREPMNTEAFF.

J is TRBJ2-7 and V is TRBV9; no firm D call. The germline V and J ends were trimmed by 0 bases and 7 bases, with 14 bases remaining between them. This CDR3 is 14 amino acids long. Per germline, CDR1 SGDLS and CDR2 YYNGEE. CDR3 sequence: CASSVAGPKREQYF. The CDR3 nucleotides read TGTGCCAGCAGCGTAGCAGGCCCAAAAAGGGAGCAGTACTTC.

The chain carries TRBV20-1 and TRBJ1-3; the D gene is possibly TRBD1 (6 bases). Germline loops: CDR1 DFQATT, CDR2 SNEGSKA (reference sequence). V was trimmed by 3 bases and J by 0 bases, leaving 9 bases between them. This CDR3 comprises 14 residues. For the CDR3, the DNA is TGCAGTGCTAGGAACAGGGCCTCTGGAAACACCATATATTTT. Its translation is CSARNRASGNTIYF.

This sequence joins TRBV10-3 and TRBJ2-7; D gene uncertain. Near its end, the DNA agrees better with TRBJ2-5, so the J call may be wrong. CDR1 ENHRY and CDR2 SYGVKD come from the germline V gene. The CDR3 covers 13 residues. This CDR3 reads CAISHRPSETQYF. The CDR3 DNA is TGTGCCATCAGCCACCGCCCCTCGGAGACCCAGTACTTC.

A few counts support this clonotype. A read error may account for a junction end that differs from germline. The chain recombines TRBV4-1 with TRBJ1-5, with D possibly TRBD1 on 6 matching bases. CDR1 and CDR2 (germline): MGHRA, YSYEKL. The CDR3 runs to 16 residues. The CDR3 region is CASSLGGRGRMQPQHF. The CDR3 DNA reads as TGCGCCAGTAGCCTCGGGGGACGGGGGCGAATGCAGCCCCAGCATTTT.

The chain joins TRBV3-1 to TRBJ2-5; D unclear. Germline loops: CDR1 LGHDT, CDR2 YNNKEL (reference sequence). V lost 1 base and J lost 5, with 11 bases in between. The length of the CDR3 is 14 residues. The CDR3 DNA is TGTGCCAGCAGCCAAGTTTGGGGATGGGAGACCCAGTACTTC. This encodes CASSQVWGWETQYF.

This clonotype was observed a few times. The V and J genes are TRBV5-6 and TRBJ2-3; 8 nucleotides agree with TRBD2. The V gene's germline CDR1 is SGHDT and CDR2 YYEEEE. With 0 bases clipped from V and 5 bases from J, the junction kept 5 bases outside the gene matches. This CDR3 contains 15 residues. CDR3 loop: CASSLGGGRGDTQYF. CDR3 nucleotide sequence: TGTGCCAGCAGCTTGGGCGGGGGGCGAGGAGATACGCAGTATTTT.

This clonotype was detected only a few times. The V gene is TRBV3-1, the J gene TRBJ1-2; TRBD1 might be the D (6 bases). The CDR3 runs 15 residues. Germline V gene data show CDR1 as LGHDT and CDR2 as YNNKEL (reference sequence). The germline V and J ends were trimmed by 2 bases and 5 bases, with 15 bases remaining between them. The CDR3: CASSQMQGKGYGYTF. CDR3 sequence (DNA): TGTGCCAGCAGCCAAATGCAGGGGAAGGGGTATGGCTACACCTTC.

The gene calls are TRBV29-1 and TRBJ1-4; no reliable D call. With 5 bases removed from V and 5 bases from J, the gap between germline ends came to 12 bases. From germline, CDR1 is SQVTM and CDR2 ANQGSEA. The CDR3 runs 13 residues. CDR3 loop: CSVQGSGNEKLFF. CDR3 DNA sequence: TGCAGCGTTCAAGGTTCGGGGAATGAAAAACTGTTTTTT.

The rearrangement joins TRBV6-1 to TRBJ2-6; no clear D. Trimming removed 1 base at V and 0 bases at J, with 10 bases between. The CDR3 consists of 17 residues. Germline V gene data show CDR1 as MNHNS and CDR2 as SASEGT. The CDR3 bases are TGTGCCAGCAGTGAAGACGTTTCCAACTCTGGGGCCAACGTCCTGACTTTC. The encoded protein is CASSEDVSNSGANVLTF.

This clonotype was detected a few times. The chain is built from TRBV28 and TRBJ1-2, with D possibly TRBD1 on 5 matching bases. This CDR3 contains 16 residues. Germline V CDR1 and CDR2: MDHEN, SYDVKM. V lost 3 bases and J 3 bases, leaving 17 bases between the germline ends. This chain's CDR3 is CASSFPPGGNDYGYTF. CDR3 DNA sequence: TGTGCCAGCAGTTTCCCGCCTGGGGGGAATGACTATGGCTACACCTTC.

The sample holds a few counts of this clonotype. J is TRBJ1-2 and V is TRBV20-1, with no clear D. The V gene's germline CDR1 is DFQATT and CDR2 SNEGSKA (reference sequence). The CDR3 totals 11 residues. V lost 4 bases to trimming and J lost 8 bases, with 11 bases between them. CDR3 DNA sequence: TGCAGTGCTAAACAGATTTACGGCTACACCTTC. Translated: CSAKQIYGYTF.

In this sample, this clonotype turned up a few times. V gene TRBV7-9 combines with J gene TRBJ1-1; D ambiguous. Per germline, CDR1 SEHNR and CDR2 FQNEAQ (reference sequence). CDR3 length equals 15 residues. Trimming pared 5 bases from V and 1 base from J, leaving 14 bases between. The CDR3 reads CASSPKGMTNTEAFF. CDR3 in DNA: TGTGCCAGCAGCCCCAAAGGTATGACGAACACTGAAGCTTTCTTT.

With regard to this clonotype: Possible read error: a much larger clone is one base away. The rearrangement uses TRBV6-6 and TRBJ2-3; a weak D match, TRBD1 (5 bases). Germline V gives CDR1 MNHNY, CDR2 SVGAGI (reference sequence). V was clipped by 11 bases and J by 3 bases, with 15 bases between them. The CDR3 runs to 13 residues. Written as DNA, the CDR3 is TGTGCCTGCATACGGGCAGGGACAGATACGCAGTATTTT. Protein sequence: CACIRAGTDTQYF.

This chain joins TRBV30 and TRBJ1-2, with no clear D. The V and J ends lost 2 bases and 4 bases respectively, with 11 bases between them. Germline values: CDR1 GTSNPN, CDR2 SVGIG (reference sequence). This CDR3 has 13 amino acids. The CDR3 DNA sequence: TGTGCCTGGAGTAGGGCCGGCTCCTATGGCTACACCTTC. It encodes CAWSRAGSYGYTF.

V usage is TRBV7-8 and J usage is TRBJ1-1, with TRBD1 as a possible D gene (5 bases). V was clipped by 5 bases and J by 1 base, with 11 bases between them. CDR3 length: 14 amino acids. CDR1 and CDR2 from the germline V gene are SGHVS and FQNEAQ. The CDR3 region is CASSPIDRNTEAFF. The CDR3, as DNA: TGTGCCAGCAGCCCCATAGACAGGAACACTGAAGCTTTCTTT.

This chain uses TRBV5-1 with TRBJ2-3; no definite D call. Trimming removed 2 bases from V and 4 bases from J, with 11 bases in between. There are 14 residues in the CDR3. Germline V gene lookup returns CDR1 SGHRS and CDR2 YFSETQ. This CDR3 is CASSFASTADTQYF. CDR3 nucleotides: TGCGCCAGCAGCTTCGCAAGTACCGCAGATACGCAGTATTTT.

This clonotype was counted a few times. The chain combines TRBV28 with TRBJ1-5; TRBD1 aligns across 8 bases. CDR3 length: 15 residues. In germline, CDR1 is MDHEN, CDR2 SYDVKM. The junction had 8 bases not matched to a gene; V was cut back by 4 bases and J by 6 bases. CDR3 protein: CASSSGDRLGQPQHF. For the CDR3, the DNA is TGTGCCAGCAGTTCAGGGGACAGGCTTGGTCAGCCCCAGCATTTT.

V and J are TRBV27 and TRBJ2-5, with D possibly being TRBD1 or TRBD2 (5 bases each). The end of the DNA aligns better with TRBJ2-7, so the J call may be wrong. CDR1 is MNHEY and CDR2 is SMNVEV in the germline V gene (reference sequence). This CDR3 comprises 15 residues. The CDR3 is CASSFTGTVSYEQYF. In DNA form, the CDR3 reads TGTGCCAGCAGTTTCACCGGGACGGTCTCCTACGAGCAGTACTTC.

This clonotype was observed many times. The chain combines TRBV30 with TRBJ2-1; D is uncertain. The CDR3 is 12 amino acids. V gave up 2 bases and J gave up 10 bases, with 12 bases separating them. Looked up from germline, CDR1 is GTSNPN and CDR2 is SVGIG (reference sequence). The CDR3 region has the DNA TGTGCCTGGAGTCCTCCGACCGGAGAGCAGTTCTTC. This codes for CAWSPPTGEQFF.

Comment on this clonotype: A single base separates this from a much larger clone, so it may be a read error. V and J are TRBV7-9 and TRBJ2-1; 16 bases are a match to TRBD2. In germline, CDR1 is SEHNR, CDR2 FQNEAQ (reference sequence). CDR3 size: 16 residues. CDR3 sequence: CASSPGTSGRDNEPFF. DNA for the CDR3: TGTGCCAGCAGCCCCGGGACTAGCGGGAGGGACAATGAGCCGTTCTTC.

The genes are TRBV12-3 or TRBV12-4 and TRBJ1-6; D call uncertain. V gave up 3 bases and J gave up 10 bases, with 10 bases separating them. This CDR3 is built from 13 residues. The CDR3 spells CASSFPDRSPLHF. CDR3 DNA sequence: TGTGCCAGCAGTTTCCCGGATCGCTCACCCCTCCACTTT.

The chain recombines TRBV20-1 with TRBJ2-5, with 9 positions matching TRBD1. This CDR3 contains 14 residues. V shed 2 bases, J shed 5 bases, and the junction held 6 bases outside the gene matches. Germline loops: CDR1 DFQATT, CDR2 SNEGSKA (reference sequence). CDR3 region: CSARTGTGMETQYF. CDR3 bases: TGCAGTGCTAGAACCGGGACAGGGATGGAGACCCAGTACTTC.

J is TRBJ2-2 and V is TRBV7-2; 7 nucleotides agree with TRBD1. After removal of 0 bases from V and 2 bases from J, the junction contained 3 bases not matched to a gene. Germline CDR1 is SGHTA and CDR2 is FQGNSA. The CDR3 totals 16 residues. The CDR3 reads CASSLAGTENTGELFF. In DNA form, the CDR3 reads TGTGCCAGCAGCTTAGCGGGGACAGAAAACACCGGGGAGCTGTTTTTT.

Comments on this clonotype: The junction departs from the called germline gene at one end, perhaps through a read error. The CDR3 region has the DNA TGTACCAGCAGTCCCTTCGGACTAGCGTACGCCTACGAGCAGTACTTC. This sequence encodes CTSSPFGLAYAYEQYF. The rearrangement uses TRBV27 and TRBJ2-7, with TRBD2 identical over 9 bases. There are 16 residues in the CDR3. The germline V gene has CDR1 MNHEY and CDR2 SMNVEV (reference sequence).

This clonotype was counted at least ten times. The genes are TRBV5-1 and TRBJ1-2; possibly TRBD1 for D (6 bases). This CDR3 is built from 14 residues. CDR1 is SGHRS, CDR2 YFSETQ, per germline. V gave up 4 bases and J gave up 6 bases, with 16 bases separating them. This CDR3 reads CASSPLGAGDGYTF. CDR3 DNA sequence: TGCGCCAGCAGCCCTCTGGGGGCAGGGGATGGCTACACCTTC.

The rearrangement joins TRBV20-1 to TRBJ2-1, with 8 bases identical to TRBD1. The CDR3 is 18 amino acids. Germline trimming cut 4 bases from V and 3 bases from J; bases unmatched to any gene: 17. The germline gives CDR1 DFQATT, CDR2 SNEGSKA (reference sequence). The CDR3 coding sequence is TGCAGTGCTACCTCTCGGGTGGGGCAGGGGGCTGTCTACAATGAGCAGTTCTTC. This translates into CSATSRVGQGAVYNEQFF.

In nucleotides, the CDR3 is TGTGCCAGCAGAACCTTGGGACTAGGAAACACTAGACCTGAAATTGATACGCAGTATTTT. It specifies CASRTLGLGNTRPEIDTQYF. The chain joins TRBV12-3 or TRBV12-4 to TRBJ2-3, with 8 bases identical to TRBD2. Trimming at V came to 6 bases and at J to 6 bases, leaving 26 bases not matched to a gene. The length of the CDR3 is 20 residues.

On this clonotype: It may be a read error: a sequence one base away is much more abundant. CDR3 nucleotides: TGTGCCAGCAGAGATCAGGGCACAATTGATACGCAGTATTTT. Translating gives CASRDQGTIDTQYF. The chain couples TRBV28 to TRBJ2-3; maybe TRBD1 (5 bases). CDR3 length: 14 residues. The germline CDR1 and CDR2 sequences are MDHEN and SYDVKM. V lost 6 bases, J lost 6 bases, and 16 bases lay in between. Together with reference TRBV28 and TRBJ2-3, the CDR3 gives the full variable domain: DVKVTQSSRYLVKRTGEKVFLECVQDMDHENMFWYRQDPGLGLRLIYFSYDVKMKEKGDIPEGYSVSREKKERFSLILESASTNQTSMYLCASRDQGTIDTQYFGPGTRLTVL.

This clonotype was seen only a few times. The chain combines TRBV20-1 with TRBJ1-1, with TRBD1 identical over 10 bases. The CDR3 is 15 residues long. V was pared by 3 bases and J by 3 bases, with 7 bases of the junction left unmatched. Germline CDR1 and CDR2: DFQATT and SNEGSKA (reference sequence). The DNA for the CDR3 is TGCAGTGCTAGCCCGAGGACAGGGGGGCACACTGAAGCTTTCTTT. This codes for CSASPRTGGHTEAFF.